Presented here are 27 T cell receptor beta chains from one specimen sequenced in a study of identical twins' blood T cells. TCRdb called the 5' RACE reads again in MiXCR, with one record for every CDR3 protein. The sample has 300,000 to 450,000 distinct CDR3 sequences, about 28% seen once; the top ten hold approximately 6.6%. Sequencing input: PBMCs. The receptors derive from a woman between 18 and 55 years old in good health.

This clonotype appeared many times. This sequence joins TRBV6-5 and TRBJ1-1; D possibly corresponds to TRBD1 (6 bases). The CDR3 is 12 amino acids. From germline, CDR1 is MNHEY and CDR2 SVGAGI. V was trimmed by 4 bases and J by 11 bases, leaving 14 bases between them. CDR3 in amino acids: CASSSITGRAFF. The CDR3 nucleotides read TGTGCCAGCAGTTCTATTACAGGGCGGGCTTTCTTT.

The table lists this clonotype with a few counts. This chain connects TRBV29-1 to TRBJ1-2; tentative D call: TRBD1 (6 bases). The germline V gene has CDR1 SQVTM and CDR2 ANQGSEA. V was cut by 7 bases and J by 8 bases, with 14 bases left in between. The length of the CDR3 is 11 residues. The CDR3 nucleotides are TGCAGCGCTGGGGGCGGGGACGGCTACACCTTC. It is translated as CSAGGGDGYTF. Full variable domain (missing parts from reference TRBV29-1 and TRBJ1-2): SAVISQKPSRDICQRGTSLTIQCQVDSQVTMMFWYRQQPGQSLTLIATANQGSEATYESGFVIDKFPISRPNLTFSTLTVSNMSPEDSSIYLCSAGGGDGYTFGSGTRLTVV.

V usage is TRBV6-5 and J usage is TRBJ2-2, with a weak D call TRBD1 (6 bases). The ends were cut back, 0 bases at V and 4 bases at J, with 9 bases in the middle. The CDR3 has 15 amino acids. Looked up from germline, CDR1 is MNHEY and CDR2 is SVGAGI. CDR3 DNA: TGTGCCAGCAGTTACTCAGGACAGACCACCGGGGAGCTGTTTTTT. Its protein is CASSYSGQTTGELFF.

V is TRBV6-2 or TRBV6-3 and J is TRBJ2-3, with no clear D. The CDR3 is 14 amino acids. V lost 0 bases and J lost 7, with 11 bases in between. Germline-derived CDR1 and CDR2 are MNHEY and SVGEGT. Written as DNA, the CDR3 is TGTGCCAGCAGTTACTCCTCTGCGTTAAATACGCAGTATTTT. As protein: CASSYSSALNTQYF.

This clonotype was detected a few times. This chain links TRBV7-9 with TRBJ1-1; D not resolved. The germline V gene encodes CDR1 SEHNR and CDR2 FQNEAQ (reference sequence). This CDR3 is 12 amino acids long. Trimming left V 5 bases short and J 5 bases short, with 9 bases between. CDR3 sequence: CASSARGTEAFF. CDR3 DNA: TGTGCCAGCAGCGCCCGAGGGACTGAAGCTTTCTTT.

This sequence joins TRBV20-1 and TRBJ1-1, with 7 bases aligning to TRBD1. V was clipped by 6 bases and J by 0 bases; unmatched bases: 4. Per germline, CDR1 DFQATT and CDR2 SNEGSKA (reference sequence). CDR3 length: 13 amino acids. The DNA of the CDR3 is TGCAGTGCGGAACAGGGGATGAACACTGAAGCTTTCTTT. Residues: CSAEQGMNTEAFF.

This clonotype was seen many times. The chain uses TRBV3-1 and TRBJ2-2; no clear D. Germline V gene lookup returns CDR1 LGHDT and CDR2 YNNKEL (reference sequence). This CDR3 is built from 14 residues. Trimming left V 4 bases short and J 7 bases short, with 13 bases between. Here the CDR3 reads CASSLQIGSGELFF. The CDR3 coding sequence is TGTGCCAGCAGCCTTCAAATTGGTAGCGGGGAGCTGTTTTTT. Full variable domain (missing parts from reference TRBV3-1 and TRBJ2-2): DTAVSQTPKYLVTQMGNDKSIKCEQNLGHDTMYWYKQDSKKFLKIMFSYNNKELIINETVPNRFSPKSPDKAHLNLHINSLELGDSAVYFCASSLQIGSGELFFGEGSRLTVL.

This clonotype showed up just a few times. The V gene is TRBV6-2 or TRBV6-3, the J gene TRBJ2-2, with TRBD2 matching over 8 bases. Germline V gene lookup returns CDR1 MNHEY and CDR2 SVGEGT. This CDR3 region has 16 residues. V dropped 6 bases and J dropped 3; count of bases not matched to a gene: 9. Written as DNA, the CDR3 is TGTGCCAGCAGCCCTTATAGCGGGAAAGACACCGGGGAGCTGTTTTTT. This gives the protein CASSPYSGKDTGELFF.

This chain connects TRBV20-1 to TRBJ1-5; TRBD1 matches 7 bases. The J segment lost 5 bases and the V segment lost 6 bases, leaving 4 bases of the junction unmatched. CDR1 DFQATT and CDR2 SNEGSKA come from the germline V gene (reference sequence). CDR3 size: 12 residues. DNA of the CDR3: TGCAGTGCGGGGACAGTTTATCAGCCCCAGCATTTT. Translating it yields CSAGTVYQPQHF.

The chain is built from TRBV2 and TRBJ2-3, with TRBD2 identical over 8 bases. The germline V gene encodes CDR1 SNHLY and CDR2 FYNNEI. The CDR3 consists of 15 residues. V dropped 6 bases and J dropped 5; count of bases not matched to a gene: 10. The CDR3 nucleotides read TGTGCCAGCAGCCCCAGCGGGGGTCAGGGAGATACGCAGTATTTT. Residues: CASSPSGGQGDTQYF. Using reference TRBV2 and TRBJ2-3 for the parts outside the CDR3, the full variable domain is EPEVTQTPSHQVTQMGQEVILRCVPISNHLYFYWYRQILGQKVEFLVSFYNNEISEKSEIFDDQFSVERPDGSNFTLKIRSTKLEDSAMYFCASSPSGGQGDTQYFGPGTRLTVL.

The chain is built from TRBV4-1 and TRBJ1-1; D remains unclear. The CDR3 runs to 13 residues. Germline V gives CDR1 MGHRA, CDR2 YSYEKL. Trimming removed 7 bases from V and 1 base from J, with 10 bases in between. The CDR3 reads CASTLNGNTEAFF. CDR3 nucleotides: TGCGCCAGCACCCTAAACGGGAACACTGAAGCTTTCTTT.

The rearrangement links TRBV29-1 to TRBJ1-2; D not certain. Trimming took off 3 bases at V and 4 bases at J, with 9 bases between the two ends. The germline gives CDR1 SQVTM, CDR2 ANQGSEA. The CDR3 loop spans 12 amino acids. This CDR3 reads CSVDLGRYGYTF. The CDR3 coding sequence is TGCAGCGTTGATCTGGGTCGCTATGGCTACACCTTC.

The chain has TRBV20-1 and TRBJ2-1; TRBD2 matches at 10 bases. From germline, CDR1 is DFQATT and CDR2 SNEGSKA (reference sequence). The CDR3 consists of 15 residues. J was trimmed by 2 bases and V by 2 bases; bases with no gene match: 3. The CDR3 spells CSARNLAGAYNEQFF. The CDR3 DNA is TGCAGTGCTAGAAATCTAGCGGGGGCCTACAATGAGCAGTTCTTC.

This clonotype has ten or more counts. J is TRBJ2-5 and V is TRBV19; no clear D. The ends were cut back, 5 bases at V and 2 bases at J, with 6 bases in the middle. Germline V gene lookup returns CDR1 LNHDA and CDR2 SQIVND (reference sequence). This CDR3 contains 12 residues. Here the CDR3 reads CASSGRQETQYF. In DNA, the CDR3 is TGTGCCAGTAGTGGCAGGCAAGAGACCCAGTACTTC.

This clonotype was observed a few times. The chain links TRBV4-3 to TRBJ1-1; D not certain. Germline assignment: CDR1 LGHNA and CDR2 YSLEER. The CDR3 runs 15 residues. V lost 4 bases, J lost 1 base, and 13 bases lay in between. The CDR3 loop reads CASSPTGLRNTEAFF. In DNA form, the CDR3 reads TGCGCCAGCAGCCCAACCGGGCTTCGGAACACTGAAGCTTTCTTT.

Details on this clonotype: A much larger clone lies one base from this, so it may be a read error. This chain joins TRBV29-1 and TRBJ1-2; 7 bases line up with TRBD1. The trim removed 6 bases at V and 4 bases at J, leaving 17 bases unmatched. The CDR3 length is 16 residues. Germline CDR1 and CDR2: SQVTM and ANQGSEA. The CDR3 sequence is CSVPSSPPGTAYGYTF. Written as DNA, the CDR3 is TGCAGCGTCCCTTCATCACCTCCGGGGACAGCCTATGGCTACACCTTC.

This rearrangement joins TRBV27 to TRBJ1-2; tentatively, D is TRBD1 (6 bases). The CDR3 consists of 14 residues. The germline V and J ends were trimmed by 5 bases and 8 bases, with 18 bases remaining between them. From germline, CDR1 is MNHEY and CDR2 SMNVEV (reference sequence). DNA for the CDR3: TGTGCCAGCAGTCCCGTACAGGGATTTGGAGGCTACACCTTC. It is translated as CASSPVQGFGGYTF.

CDR3 residues: CASSTRQEGAEQFF. The CDR3 nucleotides are TGTGCCAGCAGTACTAGACAAGAAGGGGCCGAGCAGTTCTTC. The genes are TRBV6-2 or TRBV6-3 and TRBJ2-1; D may match TRBD1 or TRBD2 (5 bases each). The ends were cut back, 5 bases at V and 10 bases at J, with 18 bases in the middle. Germline values: CDR1 MNHEY, CDR2 SVGEGT. The CDR3 has 14 residues.

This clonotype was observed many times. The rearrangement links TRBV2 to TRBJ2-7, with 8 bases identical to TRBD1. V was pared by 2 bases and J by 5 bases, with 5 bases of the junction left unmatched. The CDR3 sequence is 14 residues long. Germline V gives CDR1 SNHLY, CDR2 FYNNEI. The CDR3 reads CASSESRGLNEQYF. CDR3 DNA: TGTGCCAGCAGTGAAAGCAGGGGGCTAAACGAGCAGTACTTC.

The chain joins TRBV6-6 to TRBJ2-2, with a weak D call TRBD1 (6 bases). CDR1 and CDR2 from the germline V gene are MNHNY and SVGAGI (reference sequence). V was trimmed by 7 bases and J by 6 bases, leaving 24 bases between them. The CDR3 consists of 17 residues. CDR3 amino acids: CASNPQGLGPDAGELFF. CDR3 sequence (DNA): TGTGCCAGCAACCCACAGGGCCTCGGTCCGGACGCCGGGGAGCTGTTTTTT.

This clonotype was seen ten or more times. The DNA of the CDR3 is TGTGCCAGCAGCCTGGGACTAGCGGGAGAGGGCGGGGAGCTGTTTTTT. It specifies CASSLGLAGEGGELFF. V usage is TRBV7-2 and J usage is TRBJ2-2, with TRBD2 matching over 14 bases. CDR3 size: 16 residues. From germline, CDR1 is SGHTA and CDR2 FQGNSA. V dropped 5 bases and J dropped 7; count of bases not matched to a gene: 6.

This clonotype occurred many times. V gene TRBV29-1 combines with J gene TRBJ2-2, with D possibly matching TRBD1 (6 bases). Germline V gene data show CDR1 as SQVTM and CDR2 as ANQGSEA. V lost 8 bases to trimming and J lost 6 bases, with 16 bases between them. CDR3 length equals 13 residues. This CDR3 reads CSSTGPDAGELFF. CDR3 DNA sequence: TGCAGCTCAACAGGGCCCGACGCCGGGGAGCTGTTTTTT.

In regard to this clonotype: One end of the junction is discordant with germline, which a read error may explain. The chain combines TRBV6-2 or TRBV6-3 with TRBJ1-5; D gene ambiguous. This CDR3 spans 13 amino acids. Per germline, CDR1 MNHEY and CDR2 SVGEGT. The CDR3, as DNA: TGTGCCAGCAGCCAGTATACCAATCAGCCCCGGCATTTT. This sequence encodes CASSQYTNQPRHF.

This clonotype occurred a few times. CDR3 in amino acids: CASRKVAGDYEQYF. The CDR3 DNA follows: TGTGCCAGTAGAAAGGTAGCGGGAGACTACGAGCAGTACTTC. J is TRBJ2-7 and V is TRBV19; 9 bases are shared with TRBD2. The junction had 6 bases not matched to a gene; V was cut back by 6 bases and J by 3 bases. CDR1 and CDR2 (germline): LNHDA, SQIVND (reference sequence). This CDR3 is 14 amino acids long.

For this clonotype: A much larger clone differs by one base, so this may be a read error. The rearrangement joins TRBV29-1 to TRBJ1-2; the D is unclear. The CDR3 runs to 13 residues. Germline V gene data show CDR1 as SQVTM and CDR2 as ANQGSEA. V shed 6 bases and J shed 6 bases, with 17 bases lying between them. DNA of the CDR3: TGCAGCGTCCTATTCAAGGACGACCATGGCTACACCTTC. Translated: CSVLFKDDHGYTF. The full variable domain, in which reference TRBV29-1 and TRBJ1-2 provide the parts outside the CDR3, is SAVISQKPSRDICQRGTSLTIQCQVDSQVTMMFWYRQQPGQSLTLIATANQGSEATYESGFVIDKFPISRPNLTFSTLTVSNMSPEDSSIYLCSVLFKDDHGYTFGSGTRLTVV.

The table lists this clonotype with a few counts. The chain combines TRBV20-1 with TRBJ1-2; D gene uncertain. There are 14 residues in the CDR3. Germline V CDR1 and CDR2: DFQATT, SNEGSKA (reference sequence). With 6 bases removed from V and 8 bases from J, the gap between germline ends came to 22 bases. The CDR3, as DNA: TGCAGTGCCTCTGGGCGCAACGGGGTAGGAGGCTACACCTTC. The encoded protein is CSASGRNGVGGYTF.

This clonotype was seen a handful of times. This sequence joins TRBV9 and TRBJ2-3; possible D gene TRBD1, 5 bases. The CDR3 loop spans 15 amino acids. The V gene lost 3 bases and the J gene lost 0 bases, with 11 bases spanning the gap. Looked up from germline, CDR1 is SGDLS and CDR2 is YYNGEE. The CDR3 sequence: CASSGKSGSTDTQYF. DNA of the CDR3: TGTGCCAGCAGCGGCAAATCAGGGAGCACAGATACGCAGTATTTT. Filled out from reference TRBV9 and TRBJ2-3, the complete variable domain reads DSGVTQTPKHLITATGQRVTLRCSPRSGDLSVYWYQQSLDQGLQFLIQYYNGEERAKGNILERFSAQQFPDLHSELNLSSLELGDSALYFCASSGKSGSTDTQYFGPGTRLTVL.